Below, one TCR beta chain is given with its context. In this sample, this clone turned up a few times. The target of this receptor is not known. No much larger clone exists at a distance of one base, and base qualities are not known. The CDR3 starts with the cysteine, ends with the phenylalanine, and has 15 residues. The sequence is cut down to CDR3 DNA, 45 bases in frame from base 1. V is shortened by 6 bases, J by 0 bases, and the region joining them spans 12 bases. The germline V gene provides CDR1 MNHEY and CDR2 SVGAGI. This entry is derived from a study of cytomegalovirus exposure and HLA in healthy donors (dated by TCRdb to about 2017). Study-wide context: An earlier analysis of several hundred of the donors reported around 280 Gb of sequence data and around 120 million unique TCR beta sequences obtained from 150 million to 200 million T cells. In addition to the first cohort of roughly 700 subjects, a separate validation cohort of 120 different subjects was used. To predict cytomegalovirus infection status, the study brought together high-throughput TCR immunosequencing, statistical association of individual TCRs with disease status, and machine learning. Five DR-DQ haplotypes were treated as single units for association and clustering because of strong linkage in the cohort. Every repertoire in the discovery cohort had been generated on one and the same sequencing platform. In an earlier analysis of several hundred of the donors, high-throughput TCR beta sequencing was used to judge whether each TCR beta V gene segment behaved as functional or pseudogenic. To study patterns of TCR occurrence, a later analysis re-analyzed previously published TCR beta repertoires from 666 donors and added high-resolution HLA genotyping. Among some 410 genotyped donors of the cohort, an average of roughly 230,000 unique TCR beta nucleotide sequences was sequenced per donor, of which about 18% were non-productive. An early release that covered 640 HLA-typed donors contained approximately 320 gigabases of sequencing data and about 93 million unique TCR sequences. HLA typing covered class I and class II loci at four-digit resolution. The T cell repertoires of 700 or so subjects were profiled by immunosequencing and related to cytomegalovirus serostatus. The number of donors typed differed by locus, with 629-630 for A, B, C, DRB1 and DQB1, roughly 550 for DQA1, 600 to 610 for DPA1, and about 450 for DPB1. Of the roughly 420 genotyped donors, approximately 80% were placed in the genetic ancestry cluster associated with self-reported Caucasian donors. In a later genetic analysis, genome-wide SNP genotypes for about three fifths of the 666 donors were used, and that subset was treated as a discovery cohort. Rather than using new phenotypic data, the later analysis identified candidate immune exposures from TCR beta sequences and from how often those sequences occurred across donors. Donor age, sex, ethnicity and CMV serostatus were compiled together with the repertoire data. The study aimed to test whether cataloging public T cell receptors could reveal signatures of past pathogen exposure.

The receptor library was made with the immunoSEQ multiplex PCR assay. A mixture of 60 forward primers for TCR Vbeta segments and 13 reverse primers for TCR Jbeta segments was used in the multiplex PCR. The CDR3 region of rearranged TCR beta genes was amplified from genomic DNA with a multiplex PCR assay. The Illumina HiSeq System was used to sequence the amplified TCR beta libraries as 87-base-pair reads. Under the source paper's analysis protocol: In a later analysis, some 80 million unique TCR beta chains were counted across the approximately 620 repertoires, and roughly 10 million of these chains were shared by at least two donors. A nearest-neighbor algorithm error-corrected the raw reads and collapsed the reads into unique sequences, merging closely related sequences to remove PCR and sequencing errors. To assign V, D and J gene segments, CDR3 sequences were aligned to IMGT reference sequences. Each retained sequence needed at least a six-nucleotide match to both a V gene segment and a J gene segment. Rearrangements were called productive when the CDR3 lacked stop codons and stayed in frame with V and J; all others were non-productive. CDR3 was defined according to IMGT convention as the region running from the second conserved V-encoded cysteine to the conserved J-encoded phenylalanine. In an earlier analysis of 500 to 650 of the donors, sequences lacking an unambiguous match to a single V gene segment were excluded. An earlier analysis of fewer than 650 of the donors classified V segments as functional when productive rearrangements were above 56.7% and as segregating when the standard deviation between donors was above 5%. A statistical classification framework was developed to diagnose cytomegalovirus status using the catalog of TCR beta chain sequences. In a later analysis, V and J genes were assigned by comparing TCR nucleotide sequences against IMGT/GENE-DB human TR gene sequences. The TCRdist pipeline was used in a later analysis to assign CDR3 sequences and most-parsimonious VDJ recombination scenarios. In a later analysis, each TCR beta chain was defined by its CDR3 amino acid sequence together with its V-gene family, and reads lacking a unique V-gene family were excluded. As a way to deal with suspected cross-contamination and a sequencing artifact, a later analysis dropped more than 500 nucleotide sequences that were highly shared and had low generation probability. For each public chain, a later analysis derived a clonal expansion index from normalized ranks of inferred template counts within each repertoire. A later analysis computed generation probabilities with a VDJ recombination model fitted to out-of-frame rearrangements, and checked the results against IGoR. In a later analysis, hypergeometric tests were used to score TCR-TCR, TCR-HLA and TCR-CMV co-occurrence, with a repertoire-size bias correction applied to TCR pairs. False discovery rates were estimated in a later analysis by permuting HLA or CMV assignments 20 times. In a later analysis, co-occurring TCRs were grouped with DBSCAN, and TCRdist sequence similarity was added when clustering was performed within HLA-allele-positive subsets. Repertoires with fewer than 30,000 or more than 120,000 public chains, plus five repertoires with anomalous nucleotide sharing, were excluded from co-occurrence clustering. TCRdb mirrors the immuneACCESS table, restricted to in-frame sequences. Some clones are absent from its copies; in checked studies, under half trace to an unresolved V gene, and the reason for the others is unknown. V and J calls and clone size are given by that table; D and trimming were obtained from the DNA. Here the sample has roughly 200,000 clones; roughly three quarters occur a single time. The ten largest clonotypes hold about 1.7% of the sample.

The research as a whole found: The 87-base-pair reads could not distinguish some IMGT-functional V segments, including TRBV6-2 and TRBV6-3, so those segments were excluded. This cohort had only TCR beta chains sequenced, and the lack of alpha or paired-chain data limited which features could be detected. A further reported finding was that TCR beta sequences accurately predicted the HLA-A and HLA-B alleles for most subjects in the first cohort. Most TCR sequences were seen in very few donors, while some public TCRs were found in many individuals. In a later analysis, HLA-associated TCR beta chains showed more clonal expansion and lower generation probabilities than non-associated chains that were equally common. A total of fewer than 200 TCR beta chains were listed by the study as associated with cytomegalovirus. According to a later genetic analysis, donors in an Asian-associated ancestry cluster had fewer N-insertions in productive TCRs than the approximately 690-donor mean. The presence/absence analyses assumed that sequencing depth was roughly uniform across donors, and that assumption may not be true. The authors suggested that the approach could potentially be generalized to other disease states and immunological phenotypes. In a later genetic analysis, a missense DCLRE1C variant was associated with V-gene and J-gene trimming of TCR beta chains, and the association was replicated in an independent cohort. Strong co-occurrence of HLA alleles, especially DR and DQ, made assigning TCR associations to individual alleles difficult. In an earlier analysis of more than 450 of the donors, most TCR beta V segments were observed in productive rearrangements about 87% or about 30% of the time, broadly matching IMGT annotations. The earlier analysis of fewer than 750 of the donors excluded fewer than 20 rarely observed V segments, including chromosome 9 orphons, because counts were too low. A few of the identified cytomegalovirus-associated TCR beta chains were confirmed in vitro to be specific for cytomegalovirus antigens. Most CMV-associated TCR beta chains appeared to be HLA-restricted in a later analysis, and the HLA associations seemed to be driven largely by CMV exposure. In both the original and validation cohorts, the classifier was reported to diagnose cytomegalovirus status with high specificity and sensitivity. In a later analysis, TCR association rates were found to vary across HLA loci, with the most associated TCRs seen for DRB1 alleles and the fewest for HLA-C alleles. Correlated functional status among segregating V segments might be attributable to linkage disequilibrium, but an unknown experimental factor could not be ruled out. Immune exposure information for the cohort was limited to CMV serostatus. Several of the top co-occurrence clusters appeared to be linked to parvovirus B19, influenza, CMV and Epstein-Barr virus, according to a later analysis. A cluster of highly shared sequence variants was judged likely to represent a technical artifact of the sequencing pipeline. Because HLA typing was unavailable for some donors at each locus, only the typed subset was used in association tests. Specific HLA alleles were associated with 15,000 to 20,000 TCR beta sequences at a false discovery rate of 0.05 in a later analysis.

The cohort was made up of hundreds of healthy bone marrow donors. Cohort members were all nominally healthy when sampled, although unrecorded immune exposures were likely present. The donor tested CMV seronegative and was one of the 352 seronegative cohort members. Each donor provided a peripheral blood sample, and peripheral blood mononuclear cells were used for TCR beta sequencing. Genomic DNA extraction from the blood cell samples was performed with the Qiagen DNeasy Blood Extraction Kit. The chain joins TRBV6-5 to TRBJ2-1; TRBD2 might be the D gene, on 6 matching bases. This sequence originates from a man aged 45-65 years in good health and CMV-seronegative. The sequenced sample consisted of PBMCs. The CDR3 reads CASRSGVTSYNEQFF. The DNA sequence is TGTGCCAGCAGATCGGGGGTGACCTCCTACAATGAGCAGTTCTTC.